The rows below give T cell receptor beta chains drawn from one sample of a study of technical replicates of blood from a few donors. Generated by immunoSEQ multiplex PCR, the TCRdb table keeps only in-frame clones and is missing some. Seen here are around 16,000 clones, 70% to 85% observed once, and the top ten hold 10%. The sample comprised PBMCs. These receptors all come from a human donor in good health. Some clones in this sample may be carry-over from other donors' samples. Both conserved end residues are part of each CDR3. D genes are given only for firm matches. Part of the rows lack a size; the others show once, few, many or a class for expanded clones.

j_gene: TRBJ2-1; v_gene: TRBV19; abundance: .; d_gene: TRBD2; CDR3aa: CASSNGLAGYNEQFF; CDR3nt: TGTGCCAGTAGTAACGGGCTAGCGGGATACAATGAGCAGTTCTTC
j_gene: TRBJ2-6; v_gene: TRBV6-1; abundance: .; d_gene: .; CDR3aa: CASSEASSGANVLTF; CDR3nt: TGTGCCAGCAGTGAAGCCAGCTCTGGGGCCAACGTCCTGACTTTC
j_gene: TRBJ1-2; v_gene: TRBV19; abundance: .; d_gene: .; CDR3aa: CTTSGSPGYGYTF; CDR3nt: TGTACCACCTCAGGATCCCCAGGATATGGCTATACCTTC
j_gene: TRBJ2-2; v_gene: TRBV7-9; abundance: .; d_gene: .; CDR3aa: CASSYRQGSTGELFF; CDR3nt: TGTGCCAGCAGCTACAGACAAGGAAGCACCGGGGAGCTGTTTTTT
j_gene: TRBJ2-5; v_gene: TRBV2; abundance: .; d_gene: .; CDR3aa: CASSVGQKQETQYF; CDR3nt: TGTGCCAGCAGTGTAGGACAGAAACAAGAGACCCAGTACTTC
j_gene: TRBJ1-4; v_gene: TRBV30; abundance: .; d_gene: TRBD1; CDR3aa: CALSGTGGVLFDMDSEKLFF; CDR3nt: TGTGCCTTAAGTGGGACAGGGGGCGTTCTTTTTGATATGGATAGTGAAAAACTGTTTTTT
j_gene: TRBJ2-7; v_gene: TRBV5-1; abundance: .; d_gene: TRBD1; CDR3aa: CASRLGQGAEQYF; CDR3nt: TGCGCCAGCAGATTGGGACAGGGGGCCGAGCAGTACTTC
j_gene: TRBJ2-5; v_gene: TRBV21-1; abundance: .; d_gene: .; CDR3aa: CATLGGADKETQYF; CDR3nt: TGTGCCACCCTCGGAGGGGCCGATAAAGAGACCCAGTACTTC
j_gene: TRBJ2-3; v_gene: TRBV2; abundance: .; d_gene: TRBD2; CDR3aa: CATCSGRVGDTQYF; CDR3nt: TGTGCCACCTGTAGCGGGAGGGTTGGGGATACGCAGTATTTT
j_gene: TRBJ1-4; v_gene: TRBV25-1; abundance: .; d_gene: .; CDR3aa: CASGASATNEKLFF; CDR3nt: TGTGCCAGCGGAGCTTCTGCAACTAATGAAAAACTGTTTTTT
j_gene: TRBJ2-5; v_gene: TRBV13; abundance: .; d_gene: TRBD2; CDR3aa: CASLSLAGASQGETQYF; CDR3nt: TGTGCCAGCCTCTCACTAGCGGGAGCCTCCCAGGGAGAGACCCAGTACTTC
j_gene: TRBJ2-1; v_gene: TRBV6-6; abundance: .; d_gene: TRBD1; CDR3aa: CASSSQGAYNEQFF; CDR3nt: TGTGCCAGCAGTTCACAGGGGGCCTACAATGAGCAGTTCTTC
j_gene: TRBJ2-5; v_gene: TRBV7-9; abundance: .; d_gene: TRBD2; CDR3aa: CASSLIAGEETQYF; CDR3nt: TGTGCCAGCAGCTTAATAGCGGGAGAAGAGACCCAGTACTTC
j_gene: TRBJ2-1; v_gene: TRBV7-6; abundance: .; d_gene: TRBD2; CDR3aa: CASSSRTSNSYNEQFF; CDR3nt: TGTGCCAGCAGCTCTAGGACTAGCAATTCCTACAATGAGCAGTTCTTC
j_gene: TRBJ2-7; v_gene: TRBV6-6; abundance: .; d_gene: TRBD2; CDR3aa: CASRRLAGGYEQYF; CDR3nt: TGTGCCAGCAGGAGACTAGCGGGAGGATACGAGCAGTACTTC
j_gene: TRBJ2-1; v_gene: TRBV6-1; abundance: few; d_gene: .; CDR3aa: CASSEASGSYNEQFF; CDR3nt: TGTGCCAGCAGTGAAGCTAGCGGCTCCTACAATGAGCAGTTCTTC